This TCR beta chain was profiled in a study of blood T cells in healthy people across ages. Broader study findings: Fewer expanded clones and more diversity marked long-lived versus aged donors.

Remarks on this clonotype: Antigen unknown.

A second PCR, run for roughly 7 to 12 cycles, used a sample-barcoded 5' primer plus a J-beta primer mix. TCRdb recomputed calls from the 5' RACE reads with MiXCR, one row per CDR3 protein. The data hold around 1,900,000 distinct CDR3 sequences, with roughly two fifths observed a single time. CDR1 is SGHNT and CDR2 is YENEEA in the germline V gene. The length of the CDR3 is 15 residues. V lost 3 bases, J lost 5 bases, and 8 bases stayed unmatched. J is TRBJ2-3 and V is TRBV11-3; 7 bases align to TRBD1. The sample comprised blood. This clonotype originated in a human donor in good health. The CDR3 spells CASSFLGGVKDTQYF. CDR3 nucleotides: TGTGCCAGCAGCTTCCTAGGGGGCGTTAAAGATACGCAGTATTTT.